Following are 14 T cell receptor beta chains from one sample sequenced in a study of T cell responses to AZD1222 COVID-19 vaccine. Sequencing was performed with immunoSEQ multiplex PCR; in TCRdb, only in-frame clones are kept and a portion is missing. The repertoire holds around 100,000 clones, with 86% as singletons. Specimen: peripheral blood, collected 28 days after the second dose of the MenACWY control vaccine. The receptors were gathered from an adult who received the MenACWY meningococcal vaccine as a control.

The V gene is TRBV7-6, the J gene TRBJ2-7, with D perhaps being TRBD1 or TRBD2 (5 bases each). Trimming took off 1 base at V and 5 bases at J, with 12 bases between the two ends. Germline V lookup: CDR1 SGHVS, CDR2 FNYEAQ. The CDR3 contains 14 residues. CDR3 bases: TGTGCCAGCAGCTTAGGGCCAAGAGGGGACGAGCAGTACTTC. Amino acids: CASSLGPRGDEQYF.

A single count supports this clone. The gene calls are TRBV18 and TRBJ1-2, with 7 bases fitting TRBD1. Trimming removed 6 bases from V and 4 bases from J; junction bases left unmatched: 5. This CDR3 has 13 amino acids. Germline V gene lookup returns CDR1 KGHSH and CDR2 LQKENI. The CDR3 coding sequence is TGTGCCAGCTCCGAGGGGGCGGGCTATGGCTACACCTTC. Translated: CASSEGAGYGYTF.

This CDR3 reads CASSLDWSQETQYF. CDR3 in DNA: TGCGCCAGCAGCTTGGATTGGAGCCAAGAGACCCAGTACTTC. V and J are TRBV5-1 and TRBJ2-5; unclear D gene. V lost 0 bases and J lost 1, with 7 bases in between. The CDR3 is 14 amino acids. Germline V gene sequence: CDR1 SGHRS, CDR2 YFSETQ.

The chain employs TRBV5-4 and TRBJ2-7; 11 positions agree with TRBD1. Germline V gives CDR1 SGHNT, CDR2 YYREEE (reference sequence). The CDR3 is 14 amino acids. V shed 3 bases, J shed 4 bases, and the junction held 3 bases outside the gene matches. The CDR3: CASSSGTGGYEQYF. CDR3 in DNA: TGTGCCAGCAGCTCCGGGACAGGGGGGTACGAGCAGTACTTC.

The V and J genes are TRBV24-1 and TRBJ1-6, with unresolved D. With 7 bases removed from V and 0 bases from J, the gap between germline ends came to 6 bases. Germline V lookup: CDR1 KGHDR, CDR2 SFDVKD. The CDR3 covers 14 residues. The CDR3 reads CATRASSYNSPLHF. CDR3 bases: TGTGCCACCAGAGCTAGCTCCTATAATTCACCCCTCCACTTT.

The V and J genes are TRBV6-5 and TRBJ2-7; 7 bases align to TRBD1. This CDR3 contains 16 residues. V lost 2 bases to trimming and J lost 0 bases; unmatched junction nucleotides: 7. From germline, CDR1 is MNHEY and CDR2 SVGAGI. The CDR3 spells CASSYRAGTDSYEQYF. For the CDR3, the DNA is TGTGCCAGCAGTTACAGAGCCGGGACAGACTCCTACGAGCAGTACTTC.

The V call is TRBV28, the J call TRBJ1-3; 7 bases map to TRBD1. V shed 5 bases, J shed 2 bases, and the junction held 12 bases outside the gene matches. Germline-derived CDR1 and CDR2 are MDHEN and SYDVKM. CDR3 length equals 17 residues. The CDR3 here is CASSLRQGGSTGNTIYF. CDR3 bases: TGTGCCAGCAGTCTCCGACAGGGTGGGTCAACTGGAAACACCATATATTTT.

The V gene is TRBV2, the J gene TRBJ2-7, with TRBD2 matching 11 bases. Germline-derived CDR1 and CDR2 are SNHLY and FYNNEI. CDR3 length equals 15 residues. V was clipped by 4 bases and J by 7 bases; unmatched bases: 9. The CDR3 bases are TGTGCCAGCAGTGCAGTATTAGCGGGGGGGAGGGAGCAGTACTTC. Translation gives CASSAVLAGGREQYF. Combining the CDR3 with reference TRBV2 and TRBJ2-7 gives the whole variable domain EPEVTQTPSHQVTQMGQEVILRCVPISNHLYFYWYRQILGQKVEFLVSFYNNEISEKSEIFDDQFSVERPDGSNFTLKIRSTKLEDSAMYFCASSAVLAGGREQYFGPGTRLTVT.

The gene calls are TRBV28 and TRBJ1-4; tentatively, D is TRBD1 (5 bases). Germline V gives CDR1 MDHEN, CDR2 SYDVKM. V gave up 4 bases and J gave up 10 bases, with 16 bases separating them. This CDR3 region has 14 residues. The CDR3 loop is CASSSSYSRGKLFF. In DNA, the CDR3 is TGTGCCAGCAGTTCCTCGTATAGTAGGGGAAAACTGTTTTTT. Full variable domain (rest looked up from reference TRBV28 and TRBJ1-4): DVKVTQSSRYLVKRTGEKVFLECVQDMDHENMFWYRQDPGLGLRLIYFSYDVKMKEKGDIPEGYSVSREKKERFSLILESASTNQTSMYLCASSSSYSRGKLFFGSGTQLSVL.

The CDR3 loop is CASSGWDNLNSPLHF. In DNA form, the CDR3 reads TGTGCCAGCAGCGGATGGGACAATCTTAATTCACCCCTCCACTTT. The genes are TRBV5-4 and TRBJ1-6; D possibly corresponds to TRBD1 (6 bases). In germline, CDR1 is SGHNT, CDR2 YYREEE (reference sequence). Trimming took 4 bases from V and 6 from J, leaving 14 bases between them. This CDR3 comprises 15 residues.

This chain connects TRBV18 to TRBJ1-1, with unresolved D. Germline assignment: CDR1 KGHSH and CDR2 LQKENI. The CDR3 totals 13 residues. V lost 2 bases to trimming and J lost 3 bases, with 7 bases between them. CDR3: CASSPFRDTEAFF. The CDR3 nucleotides read TGTGCCAGCTCACCATTCCGGGACACTGAAGCTTTCTTT.

The gene calls are TRBV11-2 and TRBJ1-1, with TRBD1 as a possible D gene (6 bases). The CDR3 is made up of 13 amino acids. Germline-derived CDR1 and CDR2 are SGHAT and FQNNGV. V lost 11 bases, J lost 3 bases, and 16 bases lay in between. The CDR3 is CASRRGADTEAFF. In nucleotides, the CDR3 is TGTGCCTCGCGTAGGGGGGCCGACACTGAAGCTTTCTTT. Supplemented by reference TRBV11-2 and TRBJ1-1, the full variable domain reads EAGVAQSPRYKIIEKRQSVAFWCNPISGHATLYWYQQILGQGPKLLIQFQNNGVVDDSQLPKDRFSAERLKGVDSTLKIQPAKLEDSAVYLCASRRGADTEAFFGQGTRLTVV.

V gene TRBV7-2 combines with J gene TRBJ1-6; D is uncertain. The V gene's germline CDR1 is SGHTA and CDR2 FQGNSA. Trimming took off 5 bases at V and 7 bases at J, with 15 bases between the two ends. The length of the CDR3 is 15 residues. The CDR3 reads CASSPHINMNSPLHF. CDR3 sequence (DNA): TGTGCCAGCAGCCCCCATATAAACATGAATTCACCCCTCCACTTT.

The rearrangement uses TRBV28 and TRBJ2-7; 8 bases are a match to TRBD1. The CDR3 sequence is 14 residues long. Germline CDR1 MDHEN, CDR2 SYDVKM. With V trimmed by 6 bases and J by 4 bases, 8 bases remained unmatched. The CDR3 sequence is CASRPGGSRYEQYF. The CDR3 DNA reads as TGTGCCAGCAGGCCAGGGGGCAGCCGGTACGAGCAGTACTTC. Looking up the rest from reference TRBV28 and TRBJ2-7 gives the full variable domain: DVKVTQSSRYLVKRTGEKVFLECVQDMDHENMFWYRQDPGLGLRLIYFSYDVKMKEKGDIPEGYSVSREKKERFSLILESASTNQTSMYLCASRPGGSRYEQYFGPGTRLTVT.